The clone carrying this TCR beta chain was counted many times. This CDR3 comprises 14 residues. Germline V CDR1 and CDR2: LGHNA, YSLEER. V lost 6 bases and J lost 6, with 15 bases in between. As it was prepared, the TCRbeta library received unique molecular identifiers. MiXCR, applied by TCRdb to the PCR reads, yields one record per CDR3 protein. The data show some 530,000 distinct CDR3 sequences, 9.5% to 15% seen once. This sample is part of a study of T-cell reconstitution after alpha-beta-depleted transplantation in children. The chain carries TRBV4-3 and TRBJ2-1; perhaps TRBD1 as D (6 bases). The sequence derives from a human donor who donated a stem cell graft to a child with combined immunodeficiency. Sequences were derived from PBMCs from the stem cell graft donor, sampled from the stem cell graft. The CDR3 reads CASSNPRGGNEQFF. CDR3 sequence (DNA): TGCGCCAGCAGTAACCCTAGAGGGGGCAATGAGCAGTTCTTC.